The text below deals with one T cell receptor beta chain. What it recognizes is unknown. In the PCR, 60 Vbeta and 13 Jbeta primers were used. Sequenced by immunoSEQ multiplex PCR; TCRdb stores in-frame clones only, minus some. The profile shows roughly 200,000 clones, around 85% of them singletons. The sample belongs to a study of cytomegalovirus exposure and HLA in healthy donors. General study findings and limits: Later examination showed HLA-associated TCR beta chains had greater clonal expansion than equally common others. Altogether, 150 to 200 TCR beta chains were recorded as cytomegalovirus-associated. About 87% or about 30% of the time was how often most TCR beta V segments were productive, according to an earlier analysis.

Germline CDR1 and CDR2: SGDLS and YYNGEE. V dropped 7 bases and J dropped 5 bases, with 9 bases sitting between them. The CDR3 length is 12 residues. The TCR originated in a man aged 45-65 years in good health and CMV-seronegative. The chain carries TRBV9 and TRBJ2-2; maybe TRBD1 (5 bases). The sequenced sample consisted of PBMCs. CDR3 region: CASARVTGELFF. The CDR3 nucleotides read TGTGCCAGCGCCAGGGTGACCGGGGAGCTGTTTTTT.